This entry is about one T cell receptor (beta chain). No antigen is known for it. The sample originates from a study of human T cells and chemical hapten exposure. Study information: Sensitization used 2% DPC on around 2 cm by around 2 cm upper inner arm skin. Study results and limitations: Expanded TCRs grouped into significantly more large CDR3 similarity clusters than controls produced.

Individual cDNA molecules had unique molecular identifiers attached to them by the library. TCRdb re-called the RACE reads through MiXCR, storing one row per CDR3 protein. This table holds 50,000 to 70,000 distinct CDR3 sequences, roughly a tenth found once. This sample's time point: pre-sensitization, week 0. Treatment described: therapeutic diphenylcyclopropenone sensitization with weekly scalp DPC. Sample donors consisted of patients with alopecia, aged 18 to 70 years, who were suitable for DPC. With 7 bases removed from V and 1 base from J, the gap between germline ends came to 13 bases. CDR1 is SQVTM and CDR2 is ANQGSEA in the germline V gene. CDR3 length: 14 amino acids.

This sample comprised whole blood, obtained in connection with sensitization to the hapten diphenylcyclopropenone (DPC). The J gene is TRBJ2-2, the V gene TRBV29-1; either TRBD1 or TRBD2 may fit D (6 bases each). This TCR was sampled from a man aged 40-49 years with alopecia areata. Some clones in this sample may be carry-over from other donors' samples. This CDR3 reads CSARGQGNTGELFF. The CDR3 nucleotides are TGCAGCGCCCGGGGGCAGGGGAACACCGGGGAGCTGTTTTTT.